This T cell receptor (beta chain) was identified during a study of Graves' ophthalmopathy and Graves' hyperthyroidism. About the study: Peripheral blood sampling occurred at initial diagnosis, before any treatment. General study findings and limits: At around 68% sensitivity and 72.22% specificity, the model predicted progression of the ophthalmopathy. Researchers report that a 13-signature model separated ophthalmopathy from stable hyperthyroidism, posting almost 90% sensitivity and about 82% specificity.

V was cut by 7 bases and J by 0 bases, with 9 bases left in between. The CDR3 loop spans 14 amino acids. Looked up from germline, CDR1 is SNHLY and CDR2 is FYNNEI. RNA served as the template for amplifying TCR beta CDR3 regions. RT-PCR in the first round used HTBI primers; a second-round multiplex PCR followed. TCRdb re-called the multiplex PCR reads with MiXCR, one entry per CDR3 protein. The table records hundreds of thousands of distinct CDR3 sequences, around 21% of them present only once. Of note for this clonotype: Antigen specificity is unknown.

Input material: peripheral blood. The rearrangement joins TRBV2 to TRBJ2-2; D could derive from TRBD1 or TRBD2 (5 bases each). The sequence was obtained from a woman aged 18-35 years with stable Graves' hyperthyroidism. The CDR3 loop is CASKGRANTGELFF. CDR3 nucleotide sequence: TGTGCCAGCAAGGGGCGGGCGAACACCGGGGAGCTGTTTTTT.